Presented here are 9 T cell receptor beta chains from one specimen sequenced in a study of intratumoral heterogeneity in liver cancer. Measured with immunoSEQ multiplex PCR; TCRdb has only the in-frame clones, and not every one. Of about 6,200 clones listed, over 55% are singletons. The hepatocellular carcinoma nodule was sampled at distinct, geographically separated regions. The source material was tumor tissue, sampled before any cancer treatment. The receptors were sampled from a woman in her seventies with hepatocellular carcinoma.

This clone is deemed medium-sized. This chain links TRBV6-5 with TRBJ2-3; 8 nucleotides agree with TRBD1. V lost 4 bases and J lost 5; bases outside the gene matches: 8. CDR3 size: 15 residues. Germline CDR1 is MNHEY and CDR2 is SVGAGI. CDR3 sequence: CASSWGRQGRDTQYF. DNA of the CDR3: TGTGCCAGCAGTTGGGGTCGACAGGGGAGAGATACGCAGTATTTT.

The chain combines TRBV7-2 with TRBJ2-1, with TRBD2 matching 8 bases. The ends lost 1 base at V and 6 bases at J; junction bases unmatched: 11. The CDR3 runs 17 residues. Germline CDR1 is SGHTA and CDR2 is FQGNSA. This CDR3 reads CASSLGTGSGARNEQFF. The CDR3, as DNA: TGTGCCAGCAGCTTAGGAACAGGTAGCGGGGCCCGCAATGAGCAGTTCTTC.

V gene TRBV20-1 combines with J gene TRBJ2-1, with D tentatively TRBD2 (6 bases). V was trimmed by 3 bases and J by 2 bases, leaving 14 bases between them. The CDR3 extends over 15 amino acids. CDR1 and CDR2 (germline): DFQATT, SNEGSKA (reference sequence). The CDR3 coding sequence is TGCAGTGCTAGTAAGTTAGCGGTTCCCTACAATGAGCAGTTCTTC. As protein: CSASKLAVPYNEQFF.

V gene TRBV5-1 combines with J gene TRBJ2-7; a weak D match, TRBD2 (6 bases). Trimming pared 4 bases from V and 5 bases from J, leaving 16 bases between. CDR1 SGHRS and CDR2 YFSETQ come from the germline V gene. CDR3 length: 14 residues. This chain's CDR3 is CASSPFRREDEQYF. The CDR3 DNA reads as TGCGCCAGCAGCCCATTTAGGCGGGAAGACGAGCAGTACTTC.

Remarks on this clone: The junction does not match germline at one end; this may be a read error. The chain joins TRBV19 to TRBJ2-3, with 7 bases fitting TRBD2. CDR3 length equals 11 residues. CDR1 is LNHDA and CDR2 is SQIVND in the germline V gene (reference sequence). The CDR3: CASSIGTSVDF. The CDR3 nucleotides read TGTGCCAGTAGTATTGGCACTAGCGTGGATTTT. Combining the CDR3 with reference TRBV19 and TRBJ2-3 gives the whole variable domain DGGITQSPKYLFRKEGQNVTLSCEQNLNHDAMYWYRQDPGQGLRLIYYSQIVNDFQKGDIAEGYSVSREKKESFPLTVTSAQKNPTAFYLCASSIGTSVDFGPGTRLTVL.

The chain joins TRBV30 to TRBJ1-6, with 7 bases fitting TRBD1. V lost 2 bases, J lost 9 bases, and 7 bases stayed unmatched. The V gene's germline CDR1 is GTSNPN and CDR2 SVGIG (reference sequence). The CDR3 spans 14 residues. CDR3 DNA: TGTGCCTGGAGTCCCCGGGACAGAGTTTCACCCCTCCACTTT. Its translation is CAWSPRDRVSPLHF.

For the CDR3, the DNA is TGCGCCAGCAGCTTCTTCCGCTCCCAGGACGAGCAGTACTTC. Amino acid sequence: CASSFFRSQDEQYF. The chain joins TRBV5-1 to TRBJ2-7; D is ambiguous. From germline, CDR1 is SGHRS and CDR2 YFSETQ. Between the trimmed V and J ends, which lost 2 bases and 5 bases, there was a span of 14 bases. The length of the CDR3 is 14 residues.

The chain couples TRBV18 to TRBJ2-3; TRBD2 aligns across 7 bases. Germline CDR1 KGHSH, CDR2 LQKENI. J gave up 4 bases and V 6 bases, and 16 bases lay outside the gene matches. The CDR3 runs 17 residues. The CDR3 loop reads CASSTEGAGDVPDTQYF. The CDR3 DNA is TGTGCCAGCTCCACAGAAGGGGCGGGAGACGTCCCAGATACGCAGTATTTT.

The chain uses TRBV29-1 and TRBJ1-5, with TRBD1 matching over 7 bases. V trimming: 4 bases; J trimming: 4 bases; junction bases outside the gene matches: 7. The CDR3 covers 14 residues. From germline, CDR1 is SQVTM and CDR2 ANQGSEA. CDR3: CSVAIGQANQPQHF. CDR3 coding DNA: TGCAGCGTTGCTATCGGACAGGCGAATCAGCCCCAGCATTTT.